One sample yielded the 32 T cell receptor beta chains listed below, sequenced in a study of cytomegalovirus exposure and HLA in healthy donors. The PCR was carried out with 60 Vbeta primers and 13 Jbeta primers. The repertoire was sequenced with immunoSEQ multiplex PCR; TCRdb's copy has only in-frame clones and lacks some. The table lists some 140,000 clones, approximately 80% of them singletons, with roughly 4% in the top ten. The sample taken for sequencing was PBMCs. The receptors derive from a woman aged 40 to 50 in good health and CMV-seronegative.

The gene calls are TRBV10-2 and TRBJ2-7, with 14 bases matching TRBD2. Germline CDR1 is WSHSY and CDR2 is SAAADI. This CDR3 has 17 amino acids. The J segment lost 2 bases and the V segment lost 3 bases, leaving 6 bases of the junction unmatched. The chain's CDR3 is CASSDPTSGGGAYEQYF. The CDR3, as DNA: TGCGCCAGCAGTGATCCGACTAGCGGGGGGGGAGCCTACGAGCAGTACTTC.

The chain is built from TRBV4-1 and TRBJ2-3; TRBD2 aligns across 8 bases. The CDR3 contains 16 residues. Germline trimming cut 4 bases from V and 1 base from J; bases unmatched to any gene: 7. Looked up from germline, CDR1 is MGHRA and CDR2 is YSYEKL. CDR3 nucleotides: TGCGCCAGCAGCCTCAGAGCGGGGGATGGCACAGATACGCAGTATTTT. It specifies CASSLRAGDGTDTQYF.

The chain links TRBV6-6 to TRBJ2-7, with 7 bases lining up with TRBD2. The CDR3 is 14 residues long. Germline CDR1 reads MNHNY; CDR2 reads SVGAGI (reference sequence). V shed 5 bases, J shed 3 bases, and the junction held 7 bases outside the gene matches. In DNA, the CDR3 is TGTGCCAGCAGTCCCCGACTAGCCGTCTACGAGCAGTACTTC. Translating gives CASSPRLAVYEQYF.

The chain recombines TRBV7-2 with TRBJ2-1, with a possible D match to TRBD2 (6 bases). Germline V gene sequence: CDR1 SGHTA, CDR2 FQGNSA. The CDR3 contains 13 residues. The V and J ends lost 4 bases and 6 bases respectively, with 10 bases between them. CDR3 in DNA: TGTGCCAGCAGCTACGGGACTTTCAATGAGCAGTTCTTC. Amino acid sequence: CASSYGTFNEQFF.

The chain links TRBV18 to TRBJ2-5; 10 bases line up with TRBD2. Germline V gene data show CDR1 as KGHSH and CDR2 as LQKENI. The CDR3 has 16 residues. The ends lost 0 bases at V and 4 bases at J; junction bases unmatched: 5. The CDR3 region has the DNA TGTGCCAGCTCACCACCGGAGCGGGGGGGCCCAGAGACCCAGTACTTC. It specifies CASSPPERGGPETQYF.

CDR3 region: CASSFRYTPNTGELFF. CDR3 coding DNA: TGTGCCAGCAGCTTCAGGTACACCCCGAACACCGGGGAGCTGTTTTTT. The chain is built from TRBV5-7 and TRBJ2-2; D gene uncertain. TRBV5-7 is filed as an ORF, its function uncertain. The V end was cut by 2 bases, the J end by 0 bases, with 11 bases between. The CDR3 is 16 residues long.

The rearrangement links TRBV5-1 to TRBJ1-1, with D perhaps TRBD1 (6 bases). V lost 2 bases to trimming and J lost 3 bases, with 11 bases between them. Germline loops: CDR1 SGHRS, CDR2 YFSETQ. This CDR3 is 14 amino acids long. CDR3 bases: TGCGCCAGCAGCTTTCAGGGGCCGGACACTGAAGCTTTCTTT. As protein: CASSFQGPDTEAFF.

The chain is built from TRBV4-1 and TRBJ2-1; 11 bases fit TRBD1. The V gene's germline CDR1 is MGHRA and CDR2 YSYEKL. Germline trimming cut 4 bases from V and 8 bases from J; bases unmatched to any gene: 7. The CDR3 runs 15 residues. The CDR3 DNA follows: TGCGCCAGCAGCCCTGGACAGGGGGCTGTCCATGAGCAGTTCTTC. Translated: CASSPGQGAVHEQFF.

The chain has TRBV29-1 and TRBJ2-7, with D possibly matching TRBD2 (6 bases). Germline CDR1 reads SQVTM; CDR2 reads ANQGSEA. V lost 6 bases to trimming and J lost 2 bases, with 11 bases between them. The CDR3 covers 12 residues. For the CDR3, the DNA is TGCAGCGTCGTAGGAGGGGCCTACGAGCAGTACTTC. It specifies CSVVGGAYEQYF.

The chain combines TRBV28 with TRBJ1-4; tentative D call: TRBD1 (5 bases). Germline V gene sequence: CDR1 MDHEN, CDR2 SYDVKM. The CDR3 loop spans 15 amino acids. Trimming removed 3 bases from V and 4 bases from J, with 12 bases in between. In DNA, the CDR3 is TGTGCCAGCAGTTTCATCGACAGAATTAATGAAAAACTGTTTTTT. Its protein product is CASSFIDRINEKLFF.

This chain connects TRBV29-1 to TRBJ2-1; D might be TRBD2 (6 bases). CDR1 is SQVTM, CDR2 ANQGSEA, per germline. The CDR3 contains 12 residues. V lost 7 bases and J lost 3, with 10 bases in between. The CDR3: CSAGDNYNEQFF. The CDR3 DNA follows: TGCAGCGCGGGAGACAACTACAATGAGCAGTTCTTC.

The V and J genes are TRBV5-4 and TRBJ2-7, with 7 bases identical to TRBD2. The CDR3 spans 15 residues. The J segment lost 2 bases and the V segment lost 2 bases, leaving 7 bases of the junction unmatched. The V gene's germline CDR1 is SGHNT and CDR2 YYREEE (reference sequence). CDR3 sequence: CASSFSSGQAYEQYF. CDR3 DNA sequence: TGTGCCAGCAGCTTTTCTAGCGGACAAGCCTACGAGCAGTACTTC.

This clone showed up just a few times. The chain is built from TRBV7-6 and TRBJ2-3; D ambiguous. The germline gives CDR1 SGHVS, CDR2 FNYEAQ. The germline V and J ends were trimmed by 1 base and 3 bases, with 11 bases remaining between them. CDR3 size: 15 residues. The CDR3 bases are TGTGCCAGCAGCTTAGGCAACGTTGAGACAGATACGCAGTATTTT. This encodes CASSLGNVETDTQYF.

V gene TRBV2 combines with J gene TRBJ1-2, with 7 bases lining up with TRBD1. V lost 7 bases and J lost 3; bases outside the gene matches: 8. This CDR3 spans 14 amino acids. Looked up from germline, CDR1 is SNHLY and CDR2 is FYNNEI. The CDR3 spells CASNRDRADYGYTF. The CDR3 DNA sequence: TGTGCCAGCAACAGAGACAGGGCGGACTATGGCTACACCTTC.

This clone has a single count. This chain connects TRBV18 to TRBJ2-3; the D gene is possibly TRBD1 (5 bases). Germline-derived CDR1 and CDR2 are KGHSH and LQKENI. V was cut by 3 bases and J by 7 bases, with 14 bases left in between. The CDR3 consists of 14 residues. This CDR3 is CASSPHSGKYTQYF. CDR3 nucleotide sequence: TGTGCCAGCTCACCGCACTCAGGGAAATATACGCAGTATTTT.

This clone has more than one count but fewer than ten. The chain recombines TRBV7-9 with TRBJ2-2, with 9 bases matching TRBD1. Trimming removed 3 bases from V and 6 bases from J; junction bases left unmatched: 5. The CDR3 length is 15 residues. Per the germline V gene, CDR1 is SEHNR and CDR2 is FQNEAQ (reference sequence). The CDR3 sequence: CASSFGTGPAGELFF. DNA of the CDR3: TGTGCCAGCAGCTTCGGGACAGGGCCCGCCGGGGAGCTGTTTTTT.

CDR3 protein: CASSLTVALNKNIQYF. The DNA of the CDR3 is TGTGCCAGCAGTTTAACCGTGGCTCTCAACAAAAACATTCAGTACTTC. This chain links TRBV28 with TRBJ2-4; no clear D. The CDR3 runs 16 residues. Trimming stripped 2 bases from V and 3 bases from J, with 14 bases between. Germline-derived CDR1 and CDR2 are MDHEN and SYDVKM.

This clone was counted once. The chain recombines TRBV4-1 with TRBJ2-7; possibly TRBD1 for D (5 bases). V was cut by 0 bases and J by 0 bases, with 6 bases left in between. Germline CDR1 and CDR2: MGHRA and YSYEKL. The CDR3 is made up of 14 amino acids. This chain's CDR3 is CASSQDDSSYEQYF. As DNA, the CDR3 is TGCGCCAGCAGCCAAGATGACAGCTCCTACGAGCAGTACTTC.

J is TRBJ2-5 and V is TRBV7-2, with D possibly TRBD1 on 6 matching bases. Trimming pared 6 bases from V and 0 bases from J, leaving 11 bases between. Germline CDR1 and CDR2: SGHTA and FQGNSA. This CDR3 comprises 14 residues. This CDR3 reads CASSKNRDQETQYF. CDR3 nucleotides: TGTGCCAGCAGTAAAAACAGGGACCAAGAGACCCAGTACTTC.

The V and J genes are TRBV10-1 and TRBJ2-1, with TRBD1 as a possible D gene (5 bases). Germline CDR1 reads WNHNN; CDR2 reads SYGVQD (reference sequence). The V and J ends lost 2 bases and 4 bases respectively, with 6 bases between them. The CDR3 runs to 13 residues. Here the CDR3 reads CASSETGYNEQFF. As DNA, the CDR3 is TGCGCCAGCAGTGAGACAGGTTACAATGAGCAGTTCTTC.

The chain employs TRBV10-3 and TRBJ2-4; a weak D match, TRBD2 (6 bases). Looked up from germline, CDR1 is ENHRY and CDR2 is SYGVKD. The CDR3 loop spans 13 amino acids. Trimming shortened V by 6 bases and J by 1 base, and 7 bases separated the two germline ends. The CDR3 DNA is TGTGCCATCAGGGCGGGGGCCAAAAACATTCAGTACTTC. Protein product: CAIRAGAKNIQYF.

As for this clone: Other DNA sequences in this specimen translate into the identical CDR3. V is TRBV5-4 and J is TRBJ2-1; 9 positions match TRBD1. The germline V gene encodes CDR1 SGHNT and CDR2 YYREEE (reference sequence). This CDR3 has 13 amino acids. J lost 7 bases, V lost 3 bases, and 2 bases had no gene match. CDR3 DNA: TGTGCCAGCAGCTCAGGACAGGGGAATGAGCAGTTCTTC. Protein: CASSSGQGNEQFF.

V gene TRBV5-6 combines with J gene TRBJ1-1; 9 nucleotides agree with TRBD1. Germline CDR1 reads SGHDT; CDR2 reads YYEEEE. J lost 1 base, V lost 1 base, and 5 bases had no gene match. This CDR3 has 16 amino acids. The CDR3 DNA is TGTGCCAGCAGCTTGAACAGGGGGCTTGCGAACACTGAAGCTTTCTTT. Its protein product is CASSLNRGLANTEAFF.

A single count supports this clone. The chain uses TRBV5-4 and TRBJ1-5; D ambiguous. V was cut by 7 bases and J by 0 bases, with 8 bases left in between. CDR1 and CDR2 from the germline V gene are SGHNT and YYREEE (reference sequence). The CDR3 loop spans 13 amino acids. The CDR3 DNA is TGTGCCAGCGTATCTATTAGCAATCAGCCCCAGCATTTT. As protein: CASVSISNQPQHF.

The sample holds a few counts of this clone. This chain links TRBV21-1 with TRBJ1-3; TRBD1, the table's D call, was not compared with the DNA. TRBV21-1 is shown as a pseudogene. This CDR3 has 16 residues. The DNA for the CDR3 is TGTGCCAGCAGTCTCAACAGGAACCGCTCTGGAAACACCATATATTTT. It specifies CASSLNRNRSGNTIYF.

V gene TRBV27 combines with J gene TRBJ2-1; D possibly corresponds to TRBD2 (5 bases). CDR3 length: 14 amino acids. Germline V gives CDR1 MNHEY, CDR2 SMNVEV (reference sequence). Deletions cut 0 bases from V and 6 bases from J, with 9 bases between. CDR3 in DNA: TGTGCCAGCAGTTTATCCCCGCGGGCCAATGAGCAGTTCTTC. It is translated as CASSLSPRANEQFF.

V is TRBV6-1 and J is TRBJ1-6; D may be TRBD1 (5 bases). This CDR3 is built from 13 residues. Germline assignment: CDR1 MNHNS and CDR2 SASEGT. V was shortened by 0 bases and J by 9 bases, with 6 bases between the two germline ends. CDR3 sequence (DNA): TGTGCCAGCAGTGAAGCGGGGGGTTCACCCCTCCACTTT. Encoded protein: CASSEAGGSPLHF.

V usage is TRBV5-4 and J usage is TRBJ2-5, with 13 bases that match TRBD2. The V and J ends lost 2 bases and 5 bases, in that order; junction bases with no gene match: 6. The CDR3 length is 16 residues. In germline, CDR1 is SGHNT, CDR2 YYREEE (reference sequence). CDR3 sequence: CASSLSTSGGWETQYF. DNA of the CDR3: TGTGCCAGCAGCTTATCGACTAGCGGGGGGTGGGAGACCCAGTACTTC.

The chain carries TRBV5-4 and TRBJ1-2, with D perhaps TRBD1 (5 bases). Germline V gene lookup returns CDR1 SGHNT and CDR2 YYREEE (reference sequence). The germline V and J ends were trimmed by 4 bases and 2 bases, with 18 bases remaining between them. The CDR3 spans 16 residues. The CDR3 sequence is CASSLVDVAGNYGYTF. CDR3 coding DNA: TGTGCCAGCAGCCTGGTTGATGTGGCAGGGAACTATGGCTACACCTTC.

This chain uses TRBV5-1 with TRBJ1-2; 9 nucleotides line up with TRBD1. V gave up 4 bases and J gave up 8 bases; unmatched junction bases: 6. The CDR3 has 13 amino acids. Germline V gives CDR1 SGHRS, CDR2 YFSETQ. The CDR3 DNA follows: TGCGCCAGCAGCCGGGACAGGGAAAAGGGCTACACCTTC. The encoded protein is CASSRDREKGYTF. The full variable domain, with the rest looked up from reference TRBV5-1 and TRBJ1-2, is KAGVTQTPRYLIKTRGQQVTLSCSPISGHRSVSWYQQTPGQGLQFLFEYFSETQRNKGNFPGRFSGRQFSNSRSEMNVSTLELGDSALYLCASSRDREKGYTFGSGTRLTVV.

The chain links TRBV5-6 to TRBJ2-3; D possibly corresponds to TRBD1 (6 bases). The CDR3 contains 17 residues. Trimming took 4 bases from V and 3 from J, leaving 21 bases between them. The germline V gene has CDR1 SGHDT and CDR2 YYEEEE. CDR3 sequence (DNA): TGTGCCAGCAGCGTCCCTACAGGGATGGGAAGAACAGATACGCAGTATTTT. Encoded protein: CASSVPTGMGRTDTQYF.

The chain employs TRBV5-1 and TRBJ1-6, with D possibly TRBD1 on 6 matching bases. The ends were cut back, 0 bases at V and 6 bases at J, with 10 bases in the middle. Germline lookup yields CDR1 SGHRS and CDR2 YFSETQ. This CDR3 contains 15 residues. CDR3 amino acids: CASSLGDTLNSPLHF. In DNA form, the CDR3 reads TGCGCCAGCAGCTTGGGGGACACACTTAATTCACCCCTCCACTTT.